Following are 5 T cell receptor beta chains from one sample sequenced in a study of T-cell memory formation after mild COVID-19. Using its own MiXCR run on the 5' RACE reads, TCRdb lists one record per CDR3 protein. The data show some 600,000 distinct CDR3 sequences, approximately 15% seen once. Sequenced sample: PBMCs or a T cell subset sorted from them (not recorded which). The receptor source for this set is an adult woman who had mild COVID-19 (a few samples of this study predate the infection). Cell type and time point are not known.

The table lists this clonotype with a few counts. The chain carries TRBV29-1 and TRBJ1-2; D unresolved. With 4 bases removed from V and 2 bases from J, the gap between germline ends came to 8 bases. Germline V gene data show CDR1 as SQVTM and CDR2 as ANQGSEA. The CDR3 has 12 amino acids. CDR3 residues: CSVGPGNYGYTF. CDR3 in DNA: TGCAGCGTTGGGCCGGGAAACTATGGCTACACCTTC.

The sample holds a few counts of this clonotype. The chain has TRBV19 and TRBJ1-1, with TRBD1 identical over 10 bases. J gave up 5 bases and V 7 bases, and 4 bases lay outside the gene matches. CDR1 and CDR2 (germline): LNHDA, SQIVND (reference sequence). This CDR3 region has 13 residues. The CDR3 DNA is TGTGCCAGTATAGACAGGGGGCGGACTGAAGCTTTCTTT. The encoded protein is CASIDRGRTEAFF.

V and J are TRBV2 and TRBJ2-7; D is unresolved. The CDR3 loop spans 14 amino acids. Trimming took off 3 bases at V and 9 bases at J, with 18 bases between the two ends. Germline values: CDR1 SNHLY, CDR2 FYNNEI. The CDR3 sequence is CASSESSVIGWQYF. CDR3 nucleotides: TGTGCCAGCAGTGAGTCGAGTGTAATTGGTTGGCAGTACTTC.

Here the CDR3 DNA reads TGTGCCAGCAGCTCAGAGGGACCCCTTGTAATGGGGGAGCAGTTCTTC. This encodes CASSSEGPLVMGEQFF. The V call is TRBV7-8, the J call TRBJ2-1; perhaps D is TRBD1 or TRBD2 (5 bases each). The germline V and J ends were trimmed by 4 bases and 10 bases, with 23 bases remaining between them. Germline lookup yields CDR1 SGHVS and CDR2 FQNEAQ. The CDR3 runs to 16 residues.

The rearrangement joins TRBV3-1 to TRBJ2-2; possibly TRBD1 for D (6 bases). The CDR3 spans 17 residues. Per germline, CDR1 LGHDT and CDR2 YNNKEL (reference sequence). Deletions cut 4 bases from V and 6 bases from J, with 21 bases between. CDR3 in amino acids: CASSPTGRTEIAGELFF. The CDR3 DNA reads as TGTGCCAGCAGCCCTACGGGTAGGACAGAGATTGCCGGGGAGCTGTTTTTT. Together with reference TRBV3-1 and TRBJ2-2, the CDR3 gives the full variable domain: DTAVSQTPKYLVTQMGNDKSIKCEQNLGHDTMYWYKQDSKKFLKIMFSYNNKELIINETVPNRFSPKSPDKAHLNLHINSLELGDSAVYFCASSPTGRTEIAGELFFGEGSRLTVL.